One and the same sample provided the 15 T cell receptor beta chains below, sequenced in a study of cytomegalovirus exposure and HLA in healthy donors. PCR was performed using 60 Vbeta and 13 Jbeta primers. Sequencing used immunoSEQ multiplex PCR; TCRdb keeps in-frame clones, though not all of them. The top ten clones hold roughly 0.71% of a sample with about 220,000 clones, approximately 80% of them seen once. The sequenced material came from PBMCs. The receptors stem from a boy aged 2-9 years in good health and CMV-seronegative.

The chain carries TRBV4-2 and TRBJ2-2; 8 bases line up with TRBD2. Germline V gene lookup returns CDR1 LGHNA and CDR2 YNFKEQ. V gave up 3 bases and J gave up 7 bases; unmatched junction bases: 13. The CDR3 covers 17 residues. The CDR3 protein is CASSHGNSGGSDGELFF. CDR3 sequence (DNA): TGTGCCAGCAGCCATGGCAACTCGGGAGGGTCCGACGGGGAGCTGTTTTTT.

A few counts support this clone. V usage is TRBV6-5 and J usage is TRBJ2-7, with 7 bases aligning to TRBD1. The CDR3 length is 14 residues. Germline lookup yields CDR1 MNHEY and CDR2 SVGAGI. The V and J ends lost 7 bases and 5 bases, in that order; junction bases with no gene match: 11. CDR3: CASTPGQSFNEQYF. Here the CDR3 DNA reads TGTGCCAGCACTCCGGGACAGAGTTTCAACGAGCAGTACTTC.

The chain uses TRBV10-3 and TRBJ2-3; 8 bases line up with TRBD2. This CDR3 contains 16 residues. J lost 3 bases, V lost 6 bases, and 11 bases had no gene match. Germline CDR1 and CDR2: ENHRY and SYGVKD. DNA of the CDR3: TGTGCCATCAGCGCAACTAGCGGCCCTAATACAGATACGCAGTATTTT. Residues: CAISATSGPNTDTQYF.

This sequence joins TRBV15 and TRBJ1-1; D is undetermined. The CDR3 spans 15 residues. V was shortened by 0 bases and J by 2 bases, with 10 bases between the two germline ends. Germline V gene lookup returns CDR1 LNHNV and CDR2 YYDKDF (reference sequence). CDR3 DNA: TGTGCCACCAGCAGAGATAAGATGCGCAACACTGAAGCTTTCTTT. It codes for CATSRDKMRNTEAFF.

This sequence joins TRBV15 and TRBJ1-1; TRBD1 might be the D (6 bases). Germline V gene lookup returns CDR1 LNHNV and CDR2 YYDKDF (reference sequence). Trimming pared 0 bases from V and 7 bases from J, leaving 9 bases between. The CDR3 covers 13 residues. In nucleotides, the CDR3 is TGTGCCACCAGCAGAGACACAGGGTTTGAAGCTTTCTTT. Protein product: CATSRDTGFEAFF.

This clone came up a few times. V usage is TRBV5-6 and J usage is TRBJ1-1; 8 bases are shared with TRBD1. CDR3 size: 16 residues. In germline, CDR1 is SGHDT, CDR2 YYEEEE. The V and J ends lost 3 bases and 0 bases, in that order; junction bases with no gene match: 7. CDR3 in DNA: TGTGCCAGCAGCTCAGGGACAGGCCTTTTGAACACTGAAGCTTTCTTT. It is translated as CASSSGTGLLNTEAFF. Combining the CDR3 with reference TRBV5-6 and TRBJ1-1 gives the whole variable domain DAGVTQSPTHLIKTRGQQVTLRCSPKSGHDTVSWYQQALGQGPQFIFQYYEEEERQRGNFPDRFSGHQFPNYSSELNVNALLLGDSALYLCASSSGTGLLNTEAFFGQGTRLTVV.

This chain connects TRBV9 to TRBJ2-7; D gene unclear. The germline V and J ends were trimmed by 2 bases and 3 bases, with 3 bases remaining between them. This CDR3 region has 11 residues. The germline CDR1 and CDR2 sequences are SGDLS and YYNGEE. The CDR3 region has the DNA TGTGCCAGCAGCGTCCTCTACGAGCAGTACTTC. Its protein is CASSVLYEQYF.

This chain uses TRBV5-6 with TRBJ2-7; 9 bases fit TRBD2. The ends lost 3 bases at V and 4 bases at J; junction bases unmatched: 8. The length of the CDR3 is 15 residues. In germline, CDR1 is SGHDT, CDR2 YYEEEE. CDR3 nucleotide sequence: TGTGCCAGCAGCTCCAATCTAGCGGGAACTTACGAGCAGTACTTC. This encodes CASSSNLAGTYEQYF.

CDR3: CASSGNLYQPQHF. The CDR3, as DNA: TGTGCCAGCAGTGGAAATCTATATCAGCCCCAGCATTTT. The chain is built from TRBV6-1 and TRBJ1-5; D remains unclear. Germline CDR1 and CDR2: MNHNS and SASEGT. Trimming pared 4 bases from V and 5 bases from J, leaving 9 bases between. The CDR3 covers 13 residues.

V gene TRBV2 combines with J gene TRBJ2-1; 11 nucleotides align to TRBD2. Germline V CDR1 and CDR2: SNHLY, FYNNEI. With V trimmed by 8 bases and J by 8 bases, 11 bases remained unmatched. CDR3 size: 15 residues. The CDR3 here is CASEGLAGGPDEQFF. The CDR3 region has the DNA TGTGCCAGCGAGGGCCTAGCGGGAGGCCCCGATGAGCAGTTCTTC.

CDR3 residues: CASSHGGWRGADEETQYF. Written as DNA, the CDR3 is TGTGCCAGCAGCCACGGGGGTTGGCGGGGGGCCGACGAGGAGACCCAGTACTTC. The rearrangement joins TRBV11-3 to TRBJ2-5; 8 bases align to TRBD2. V shed 5 bases, J shed 5 bases, and the junction held 19 bases outside the gene matches. CDR3 length equals 18 residues. The germline CDR1 and CDR2 sequences are SGHNT and YENEEA.

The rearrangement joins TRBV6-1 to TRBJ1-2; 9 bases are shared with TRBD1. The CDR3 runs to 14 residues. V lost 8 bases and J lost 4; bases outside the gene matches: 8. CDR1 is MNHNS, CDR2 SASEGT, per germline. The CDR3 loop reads CASGPDRGGYGYTF. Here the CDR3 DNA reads TGTGCCAGCGGACCGGACAGGGGTGGCTATGGCTACACCTTC.

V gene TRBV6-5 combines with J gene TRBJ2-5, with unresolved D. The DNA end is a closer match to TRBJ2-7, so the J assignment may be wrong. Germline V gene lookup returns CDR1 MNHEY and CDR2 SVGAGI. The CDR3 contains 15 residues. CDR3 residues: CASSHSPESSYEQYF. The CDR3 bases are TGTGCCAGCAGTCACAGCCCTGAGAGCTCCTACGAGCAGTACTTC.

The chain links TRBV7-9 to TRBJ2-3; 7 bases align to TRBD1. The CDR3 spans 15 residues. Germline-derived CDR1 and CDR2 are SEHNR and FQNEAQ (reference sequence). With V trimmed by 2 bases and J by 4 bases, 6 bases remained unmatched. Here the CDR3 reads CASSLYRGAADTQYF. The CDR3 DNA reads TGTGCCAGCAGCTTATACAGGGGAGCCGCAGATACGCAGTATTTT.

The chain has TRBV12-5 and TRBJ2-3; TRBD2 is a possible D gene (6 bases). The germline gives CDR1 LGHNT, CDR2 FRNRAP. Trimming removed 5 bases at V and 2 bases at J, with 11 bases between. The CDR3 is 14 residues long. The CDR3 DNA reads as TGTGCTAGTGGTGTCGGACTACCCACAGATACGCAGTATTTT. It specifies CASGVGLPTDTQYF.